This TCR beta chain stems from a study of shared clonotypes between healthy human individuals. Study results and limitations: Represented diversity (both genetic and exposure-history) was limited by the small number of donors. Collection of samples was limited to blood; tissue repertoires likely differ.

This clone has a handful of counts. Its target is unknown. V was pared by 6 bases and J by 2 bases, with 10 bases between. The CDR3 covers 13 residues. Germline V gene sequence: CDR1 MNHNS, CDR2 SASEGT. Genomic DNA from each subset was divided evenly over several immunoSEQ plates. Sequenced by immunoSEQ multiplex PCR; TCRdb stores in-frame clones only, minus some. The sample shows about half a million clones, 70% to 80% of them seen only once. Each unsorted sample relied on 90 million or so PBMCs as its source of genomic DNA. This TCR was sampled from a middle-aged woman in good health. Some clones in this sample may be carry-over from other donors' samples. The V gene is TRBV6-1, the J gene TRBJ1-1; tentatively, D is TRBD1 (6 bases). Sequencing input: PBMCs. The CDR3 nucleotides read TGTGCCAGCAGCGGGACACCAAACACTGAAGCTTTCTTT. It codes for CASSGTPNTEAFF.